This T cell receptor (beta chain) stems from a study of T cell responses to AZD1222 COVID-19 vaccine. V shed 1 base, J shed 2 bases, and the junction held 2 bases outside the gene matches. Germline CDR1 and CDR2: LGHNA and YSLEER. The CDR3 contains 15 residues. The method was immunoSEQ multiplex PCR; TCRdb's version includes in-frame clones alone and lacks a portion of them. In the table there are tens of thousands of clones, 75% to 90% of which are singletons. The sequences come from peripheral blood, collected 28 days after the second AZD1222 dose. The origin of this receptor is an adult who received the AZD1222 COVID-19 vaccine. The chain uses TRBV4-3 and TRBJ1-2; 9 nucleotides align to TRBD1. The CDR3: CASSQVGQGNYGYTF. The CDR3 DNA is TGCGCCAGCAGCCAAGTCGGACAGGGGAACTATGGCTACACCTTC.